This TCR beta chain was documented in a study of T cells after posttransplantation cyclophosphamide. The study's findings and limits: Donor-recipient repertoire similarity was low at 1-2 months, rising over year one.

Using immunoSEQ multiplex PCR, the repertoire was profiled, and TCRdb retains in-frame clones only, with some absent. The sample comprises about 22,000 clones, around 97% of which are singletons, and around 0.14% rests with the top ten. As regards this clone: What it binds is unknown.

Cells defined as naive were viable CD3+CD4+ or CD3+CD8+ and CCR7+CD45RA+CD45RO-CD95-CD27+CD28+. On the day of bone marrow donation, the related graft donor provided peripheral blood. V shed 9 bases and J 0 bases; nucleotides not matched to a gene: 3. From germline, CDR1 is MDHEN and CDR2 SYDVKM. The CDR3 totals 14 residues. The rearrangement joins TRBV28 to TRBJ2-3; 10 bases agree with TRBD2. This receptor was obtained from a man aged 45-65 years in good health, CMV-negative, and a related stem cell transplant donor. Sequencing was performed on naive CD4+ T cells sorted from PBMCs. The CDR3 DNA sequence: TGTGCCAGTTTAGCGGGGGGTAGCACAGATACGCAGTATTTT. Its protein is CASLAGGSTDTQYF.